This passage covers 5 T cell receptor beta chains from one sample sequenced in a study of technical replicates of blood from a handful of donors. Generated by immunoSEQ multiplex PCR, the TCRdb table keeps only in-frame clones and is missing some. Of 75,000 to 95,000 clones listed, about 88% are singletons. The sequenced sample consisted of T cells isolated from PBMCs. Every receptor here comes from a human donor in good health.

The genes are TRBV4-2 and TRBJ2-1, with 7 positions matching TRBD2. The CDR3 spans 16 residues. Germline V lookup: CDR1 LGHNA, CDR2 YNFKEQ. With V trimmed by 1 base and J by 8 bases, 11 bases remained unmatched. CDR3 DNA sequence: TGTGCCAGCAGCCAAGCCAAGACTAGCACTTCGGATGAGCAGTTCTTC. Protein: CASSQAKTSTSDEQFF.

The CDR3 sequence: CASSKLGGGTDTQYF. The CDR3 DNA reads TGTGCCAGCAGCAAACTAGGCGGGGGCACAGATACGCAGTATTTT. This sequence joins TRBV21-1 and TRBJ2-3; TRBD2, as called in the table, went unchecked against the DNA. TRBV21-1 is a recognized pseudogene. This CDR3 spans 15 amino acids.

The chain recombines TRBV7-9 with TRBJ1-2; TRBD1 might be the D (6 bases). The germline V gene has CDR1 SEHNR and CDR2 FQNEAQ (reference sequence). V lost 1 base and J 8 bases, leaving 17 bases between the germline ends. This CDR3 is 15 amino acids long. CDR3 region: CASSLEEQGVRGYTF. The CDR3 nucleotides read TGTGCCAGCAGCTTAGAAGAACAGGGAGTACGCGGCTACACCTTC. Full variable domain (remainder filled in from reference TRBV7-9 and TRBJ1-2): DTGVSQNPRHKITKRGQNVTFRCDPISEHNRLYWYRQTLGQGPEFLTYFQNEAQLEKSRLLSDRFSAERPKGSFSTLEIQRTEQGDSAMYLCASSLEEQGVRGYTFGSGTRLTVV.

V is TRBV2 and J is TRBJ1-1; D call uncertain. This CDR3 is 11 amino acids long. Germline V lookup: CDR1 SNHLY, CDR2 FYNNEI. The ends were cut back, 3 bases at V and 10 bases at J, with 9 bases in the middle. CDR3 protein: CASSDSEGAFF. The CDR3 bases are TGTGCCAGCAGTGATTCCGAGGGAGCTTTCTTT.

The J gene is TRBJ2-2, the V gene TRBV5-4; 10 bases match TRBD2. Germline V lookup: CDR1 SGHNT, CDR2 YYREEE (reference sequence). The junction had 6 bases not matched to a gene; V was cut back by 4 bases and J by 6 bases. The length of the CDR3 is 15 residues. As DNA, the CDR3 is TGTGCCAGCAGCGGCGAGCGGGAGGGCCCCGGGGAGCTGTTTTTT. Its translation: CASSGEREGPGELFF.